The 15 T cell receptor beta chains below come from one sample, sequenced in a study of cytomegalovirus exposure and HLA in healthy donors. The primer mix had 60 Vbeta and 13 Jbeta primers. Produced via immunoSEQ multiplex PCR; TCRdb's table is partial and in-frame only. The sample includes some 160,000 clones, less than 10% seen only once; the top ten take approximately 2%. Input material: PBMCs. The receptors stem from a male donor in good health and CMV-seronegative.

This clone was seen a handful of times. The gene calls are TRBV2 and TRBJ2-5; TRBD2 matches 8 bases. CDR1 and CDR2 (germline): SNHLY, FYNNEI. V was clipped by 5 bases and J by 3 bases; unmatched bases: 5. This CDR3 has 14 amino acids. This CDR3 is CASSSLSGEETQYF. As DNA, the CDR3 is TGTGCCAGCAGTTCTCTTAGCGGGGAAGAGACCCAGTACTTC.

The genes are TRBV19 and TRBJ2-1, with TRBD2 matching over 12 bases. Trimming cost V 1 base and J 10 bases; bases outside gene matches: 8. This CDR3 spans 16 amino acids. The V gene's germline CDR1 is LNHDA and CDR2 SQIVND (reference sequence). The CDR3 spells CASSIVPSGGAGEQFF. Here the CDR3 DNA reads TGTGCCAGTAGTATAGTTCCTAGCGGGGGGGCCGGGGAGCAGTTCTTC.

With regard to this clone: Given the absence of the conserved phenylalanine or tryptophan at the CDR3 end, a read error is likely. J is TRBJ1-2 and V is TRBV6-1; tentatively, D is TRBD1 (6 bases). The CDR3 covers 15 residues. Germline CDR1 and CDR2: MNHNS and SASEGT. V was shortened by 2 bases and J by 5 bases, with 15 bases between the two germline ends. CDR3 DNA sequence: TGTGCCAGCAGTGAATTAGGGGCAGGGGCTTATGGCTACACCGTC. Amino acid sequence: CASSELGAGAYGYTV.

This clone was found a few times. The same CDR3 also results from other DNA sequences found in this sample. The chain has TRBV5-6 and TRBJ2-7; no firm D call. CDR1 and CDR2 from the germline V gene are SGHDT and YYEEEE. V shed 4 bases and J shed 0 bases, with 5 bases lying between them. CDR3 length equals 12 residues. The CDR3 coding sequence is TGTGCCAGCAGCGCCGGCTCCTACGAGCAGTACTTC. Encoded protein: CASSAGSYEQYF.

The CDR3 sequence: CASSRLGTNEKLFF. CDR3 in DNA: TGTGCCAGCAGCCGACTAGGGACTAATGAAAAACTGTTTTTT. The rearrangement uses TRBV6-5 and TRBJ1-4; no firm D call. V was clipped by 6 bases and J by 2 bases, with 10 bases between them. The germline V gene encodes CDR1 MNHEY and CDR2 SVGAGI. The CDR3 is 14 residues long.

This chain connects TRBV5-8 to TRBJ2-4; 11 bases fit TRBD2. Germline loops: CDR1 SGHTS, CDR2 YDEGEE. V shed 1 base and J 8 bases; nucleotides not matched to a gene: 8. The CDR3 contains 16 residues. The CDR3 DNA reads TGTGCCAGCAGCTTGATTAGCGGGGGGGCTGCCGACATTCAGTACTTC. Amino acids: CASSLISGGAADIQYF.

The CDR3 nucleotides read TGTGCCAGCAGTTCCTACCCTGAGGCTTACAATGAGCAGTTCTTC. Amino acid sequence: CASSSYPEAYNEQFF. The genes are TRBV28 and TRBJ2-1; D remains ambiguous. CDR3 length equals 15 residues. Germline V lookup: CDR1 MDHEN, CDR2 SYDVKM. Trimming stripped 4 bases from V and 4 bases from J, with 14 bases between. Supplemented by reference TRBV28 and TRBJ2-1, the full variable domain reads DVKVTQSSRYLVKRTGEKVFLECVQDMDHENMFWYRQDPGLGLRLIYFSYDVKMKEKGDIPEGYSVSREKKERFSLILESASTNQTSMYLCASSSYPEAYNEQFFGPGTRLTVL.

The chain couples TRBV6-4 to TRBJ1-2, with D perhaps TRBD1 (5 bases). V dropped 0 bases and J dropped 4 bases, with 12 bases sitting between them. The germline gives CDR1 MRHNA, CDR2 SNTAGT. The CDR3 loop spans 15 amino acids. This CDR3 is CASSDSGGSGYGYTF. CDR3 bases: TGTGCCAGCAGTGACTCCGGGGGAAGTGGCTATGGCTACACCTTC.

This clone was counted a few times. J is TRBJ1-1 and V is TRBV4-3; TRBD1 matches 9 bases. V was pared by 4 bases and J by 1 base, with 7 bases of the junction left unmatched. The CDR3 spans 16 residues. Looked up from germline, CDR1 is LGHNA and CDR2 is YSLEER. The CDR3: CASSLNLQGANTEAFF. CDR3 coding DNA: TGCGCCAGCAGCCTTAATCTACAGGGGGCGAACACTGAAGCTTTCTTT.

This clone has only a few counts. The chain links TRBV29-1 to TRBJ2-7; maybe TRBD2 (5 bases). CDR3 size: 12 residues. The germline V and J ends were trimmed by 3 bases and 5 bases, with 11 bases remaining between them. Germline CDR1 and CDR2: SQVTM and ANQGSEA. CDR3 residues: CSVDTGSDEQYF. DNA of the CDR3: TGCAGCGTTGACACGGGAAGCGACGAGCAGTACTTC.

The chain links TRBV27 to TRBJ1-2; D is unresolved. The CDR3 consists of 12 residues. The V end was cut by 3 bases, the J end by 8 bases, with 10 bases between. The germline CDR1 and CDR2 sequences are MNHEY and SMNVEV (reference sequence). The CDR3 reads CASSFAGYGYTF. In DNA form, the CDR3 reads TGTGCCAGCAGTTTTGCCGGGTACGGCTACACCTTC.

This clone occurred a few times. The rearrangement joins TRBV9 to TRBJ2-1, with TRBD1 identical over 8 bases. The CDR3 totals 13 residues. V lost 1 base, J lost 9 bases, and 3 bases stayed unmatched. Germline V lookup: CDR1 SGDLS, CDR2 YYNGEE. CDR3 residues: CASSVTGGSEQFF. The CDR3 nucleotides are TGTGCCAGCAGCGTAACAGGGGGTAGTGAGCAGTTCTTC.

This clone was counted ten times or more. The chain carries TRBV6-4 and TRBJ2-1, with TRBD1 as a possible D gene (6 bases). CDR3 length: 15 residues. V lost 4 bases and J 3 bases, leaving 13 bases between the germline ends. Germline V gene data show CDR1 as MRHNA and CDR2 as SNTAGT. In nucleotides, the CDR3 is TGTGCCAGCAGTGGTTCAGCAGGGGACTACAATGAGCAGTTCTTC. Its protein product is CASSGSAGDYNEQFF.

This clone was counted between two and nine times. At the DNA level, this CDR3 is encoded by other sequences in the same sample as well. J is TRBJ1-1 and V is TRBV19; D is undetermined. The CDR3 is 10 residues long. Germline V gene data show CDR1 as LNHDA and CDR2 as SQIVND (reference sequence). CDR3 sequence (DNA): TGTGAAAGTGGAGGGTTTGAAGCTTTCTTT. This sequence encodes CESGGFEAFF.

The CDR3, as DNA: TGTGCCAGCAGCTCCCGGGGTCGGCGTTACACCTTC. Its translation is CASSSRGRRYTF. The rearrangement uses TRBV11-2 and TRBJ1-2; no clear D gene. The CDR3 has 12 amino acids. Germline CDR1 is SGHAT and CDR2 is FQNNGV. Trimming cost V 4 bases and J 11 bases, with 14 bases left between them.